Here is one T cell receptor beta chain with its context. This specimen belongs to a study of blood T cell repertoires in COVID-19. Study-wide context: The samples span acute and convalescent COVID-19 from the United States, Italy and Spain.

Profiled with immunoSEQ multiplex PCR; TCRdb holds only in-frame clones, not every one. Of 270,000 or so clones listed, 85% to 90% are singletons. With 4 bases clipped from V and 6 bases from J, the junction kept 21 bases outside the gene matches. This CDR3 contains 21 residues. Germline CDR1 is LGHDT and CDR2 is YNNKEL (reference sequence). This receptor was obtained from a woman aged 30 to 39 with acute COVID-19. Sequencing used PBMCs or T cells enriched from blood (not recorded which). The chain joins TRBV3-1 (or the pseudogene TRBV3-2) to TRBJ2-3, with 14 bases matching TRBD2. The CDR3 region has the DNA TGTGCCAGCAGCCCCTCCAAAGCCGGACAGGAGGGACTAGCGGGAGTCGATACGCAGTATTTT. Encoded protein: CASSPSKAGQEGLAGVDTQYF.